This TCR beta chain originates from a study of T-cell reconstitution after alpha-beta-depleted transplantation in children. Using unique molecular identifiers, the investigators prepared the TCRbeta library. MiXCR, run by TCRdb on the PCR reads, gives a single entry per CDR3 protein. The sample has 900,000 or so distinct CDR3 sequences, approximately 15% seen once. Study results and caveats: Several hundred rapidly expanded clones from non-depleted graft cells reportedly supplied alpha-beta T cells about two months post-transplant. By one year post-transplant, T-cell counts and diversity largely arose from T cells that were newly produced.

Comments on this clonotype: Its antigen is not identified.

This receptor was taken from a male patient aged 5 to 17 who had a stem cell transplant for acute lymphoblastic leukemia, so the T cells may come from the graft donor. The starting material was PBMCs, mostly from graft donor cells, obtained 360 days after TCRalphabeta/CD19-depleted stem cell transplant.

CDR3 in DNA: TGTGCCAGCAGTGCCGGGCCCCAACTTTCCGGCGGGGAGCTGTTTTTT. The encoded protein is CASSAGPQLSGGELFF. The chain combines TRBV6-2 or TRBV6-3 with TRBJ2-2, with D unresolved. V dropped 5 bases and J dropped 7 bases, with 20 bases sitting between them. The germline V gene encodes CDR1 MNHEY and CDR2 SVGEGT. This CDR3 region has 16 residues.